What follows are 12 T cell receptor beta chains derived from one specimen sequenced in a study of Ad26.COV2.S vaccination and SARS-CoV-2 variants. The sample's treatment: around 19 received Ad26.COV2.S at low or high dose, single or two shots; several received placebo; per-sample allocation not given. Samples were taken on day 63 after the first vaccine or placebo injection. Profiled with immunoSEQ multiplex PCR; TCRdb holds only in-frame clones, not every one. In the table there are roughly 700,000 clones, roughly 90% of which are singletons. The sequences come from peripheral blood, collected in a trial of Ad26.COV2.S vaccine versus placebo. Receptors originate from a person aged 18-60 years who received the Ad26.COV2.S COVID-19 vaccine or a placebo.

The chain combines TRBV2 with TRBJ1-2, with 12 bases aligning to TRBD1. This CDR3 contains 14 residues. Germline V gene sequence: CDR1 SNHLY, CDR2 FYNNEI. J was trimmed by 2 bases and V by 8 bases; bases with no gene match: 3. The CDR3 spells CASGTGGANYGYTF. The DNA of the CDR3 is TGTGCCAGCGGGACAGGGGGCGCAAACTATGGCTACACCTTC.

To note about this clone: Other DNA sequences in this specimen translate into the identical CDR3. This chain uses TRBV5-4 with TRBJ1-2; a possible D gene is TRBD1 (5 bases). CDR3 size: 14 residues. V was cut by 2 bases and J by 2 bases, with 10 bases left in between. Germline assignment: CDR1 SGHNT and CDR2 YYREEE (reference sequence). DNA for the CDR3: TGTGCCAGCAGCTTAGCAGGGTTCAACTATGGCTACACCTTC. This translates into CASSLAGFNYGYTF.

V and J are TRBV7-8 and TRBJ1-2; D unresolved. This CDR3 is 16 amino acids long. Germline CDR1 SGHVS, CDR2 FQNEAQ. Trimming removed 1 base from V and 4 bases from J, with 16 bases in between. In DNA, the CDR3 is TGTGCCAGCAGCTTAGAACAGTCGTTCGGTCCCTATGGCTACACCTTC. This gives the protein CASSLEQSFGPYGYTF.

This clone was seen only once. This rearrangement joins TRBV7-2 to TRBJ2-5; TRBD1 matches at 10 bases. Germline V gives CDR1 SGHTA, CDR2 FQGNSA. The junction had 1 base not matched to a gene; V was cut back by 1 base and J by 5 bases. The CDR3 consists of 14 residues. CDR3 DNA sequence: TGTGCCAGCAGCTTAGGACAGGGGGCGGAGACCCAGTACTTC. Protein product: CASSLGQGAETQYF.

This chain links TRBV18 with TRBJ1-1, with D maybe TRBD1 (6 bases). Germline V CDR1 and CDR2: KGHSH, LQKENI. CDR3 length: 15 amino acids. Trimming removed 2 bases from V and 5 bases from J, with 15 bases in between. The CDR3 loop is CASSPGQQGWTEAFF. The CDR3 DNA is TGTGCCAGCTCACCAGGGCAACAGGGATGGACTGAAGCTTTCTTT.

The CDR3 region has the DNA TGTGCCAGCAGCTTAAGGACAGGGGACGAGCAGTACTTC. The encoded protein is CASSLRTGDEQYF. The chain couples TRBV7-2 to TRBJ2-7; 9 bases agree with TRBD1. V trimming: 2 bases; J trimming: 5 bases; junction bases outside the gene matches: 1. CDR1 is SGHTA and CDR2 is FQGNSA in the germline V gene. The CDR3 length is 13 residues.

The rearrangement links TRBV11-3 to TRBJ2-4; no clear D. The germline V and J ends were trimmed by 1 base and 9 bases, with 10 bases remaining between them. Germline-derived CDR1 and CDR2 are SGHNT and YENEEA. CDR3 length: 13 residues. The CDR3 protein is CASSLVTDSIQYF. The CDR3 region has the DNA TGTGCCAGCAGCTTAGTCACGGATTCCATTCAGTACTTC.

The CDR3 spells CASRRGLEYEQYF. The CDR3 bases are TGTGCCAGCCGCAGAGGGCTGGAATACGAGCAGTACTTC. The rearrangement links TRBV18 to TRBJ2-7; possibly TRBD2 for D (5 bases). The CDR3 is 13 residues long. The V gene lost 8 bases and the J gene lost 4 bases, with 15 bases spanning the gap. Looked up from germline, CDR1 is KGHSH and CDR2 is LQKENI.

The chain carries TRBV6-4 and TRBJ1-1, with a weak D call TRBD1 (6 bases). Germline values: CDR1 MRHNA, CDR2 SNTAGT. The CDR3 covers 13 residues. V was clipped by 5 bases and J by 1 base, with 8 bases between them. The CDR3 reads CASSHRENTEAFF. DNA for the CDR3: TGTGCCAGCAGTCACAGGGAGAACACTGAAGCTTTCTTT.

CDR3 in DNA: TGCGCCAGCAGCCAAGAGGTGAACACCGGGGAGCTGTTTTTT. Protein sequence: CASSQEVNTGELFF. The V gene is TRBV4-1, the J gene TRBJ2-2; D is unresolved. The germline V gene encodes CDR1 MGHRA and CDR2 YSYEKL. Between the trimmed V and J ends, which lost 0 bases and 1 base, there was a span of 3 bases. This CDR3 is 14 amino acids long.

The chain couples TRBV2 to TRBJ1-1; D is ambiguous. The V gene's germline CDR1 is SNHLY and CDR2 FYNNEI. This CDR3 has 14 amino acids. V was trimmed by 7 bases and J by 1 base, leaving 13 bases between them. CDR3 residues: CASKRGSANTEAFF. The CDR3 bases are TGTGCCAGCAAGAGAGGCAGCGCGAACACTGAAGCTTTCTTT. Complete variable domain (other parts from reference TRBV2 and TRBJ1-1): EPEVTQTPSHQVTQMGQEVILRCVPISNHLYFYWYRQILGQKVEFLVSFYNNEISEKSEIFDDQFSVERPDGSNFTLKIRSTKLEDSAMYFCASKRGSANTEAFFGQGTRLTVV.

This chain links TRBV6-6 with TRBJ2-1; D uncertain. V dropped 3 bases and J dropped 5 bases, with 2 bases sitting between them. This CDR3 region has 11 residues. Germline V gene data show CDR1 as MNHNY and CDR2 as SVGAGI (reference sequence). The CDR3 here is CASSYNNEQFF. The CDR3 DNA reads as TGTGCCAGCAGTTATAACAATGAGCAGTTCTTC.